This record looks at one T cell receptor beta chain sequence and its context. Its antigen is still unknown. This entry comes from a study of cytomegalovirus exposure and HLA in healthy donors. General study points: Later work associated fewer than 20,000 TCR beta sequences with HLA alleles at 0.05 false discovery rate. Researchers reported in a later analysis that a missense DCLRE1C variant was tied to TCR beta V- and J-gene trimming. Rare TCR sequences dominated, though some public TCRs recurred in many donors. Through in vitro validation, three CMV-associated chains were shown to be specific for CMV antigens.

V was pared by 0 bases and J by 3 bases, with 9 bases of the junction left unmatched. Germline values: CDR1 SGHTA, CDR2 FQGNSA. This CDR3 region has 19 residues. In the PCR, 60 Vbeta and 13 Jbeta primers were used. The method was immunoSEQ multiplex PCR; TCRdb's version includes in-frame clones alone and lacks a portion of them. There are more than 150,000 clones in the sample; approximately 84% occur only once, and 2% to 3% lies in the top ten. The rearrangement links TRBV7-2 to TRBJ2-3, with 13 bases identical to TRBD2. This clonotype originated in a woman aged 45 to 65 in good health and CMV-seropositive. The source material was PBMCs. In nucleotides, the CDR3 is TGTGCCAGCAGCTTAGCGATGACTAGCGGGGGGAAACGGACAGATACGCAGTATTTT. Its translation: CASSLAMTSGGKRTDTQYF.